The clone carrying this T cell receptor (beta chain) appeared once. Its antigen is undetermined. Assay: immunoSEQ multiplex PCR; the TCRdb copy retains only in-frame clones and omits some. The profile shows around 150,000 clones, 82% of them singletons. This sample was taken from a study of cytomegalovirus exposure and HLA in healthy donors. Study results and limitations: The study found most TCR sequences rare, yet found some public TCRs in many donors. For cytomegalovirus status, the classifier reportedly gave diagnoses with high specificity and sensitivity.

Sequencing used PBMCs. The TCR was taken from a man aged 25-45 years in good health and CMV-seropositive.

The DNA of the CDR3 is TGCAGCGTTGAAGACCGGCAGGGGGCGAGTACTGAAGCTTTCTTT. It translates to CSVEDRQGASTEAFF. The chain joins TRBV29-1 to TRBJ1-1; 8 nucleotides match TRBD1. This CDR3 spans 15 amino acids. V trimming: 0 bases; J trimming: 5 bases; junction bases outside the gene matches: 8. The V gene's germline CDR1 is SQVTM and CDR2 ANQGSEA.